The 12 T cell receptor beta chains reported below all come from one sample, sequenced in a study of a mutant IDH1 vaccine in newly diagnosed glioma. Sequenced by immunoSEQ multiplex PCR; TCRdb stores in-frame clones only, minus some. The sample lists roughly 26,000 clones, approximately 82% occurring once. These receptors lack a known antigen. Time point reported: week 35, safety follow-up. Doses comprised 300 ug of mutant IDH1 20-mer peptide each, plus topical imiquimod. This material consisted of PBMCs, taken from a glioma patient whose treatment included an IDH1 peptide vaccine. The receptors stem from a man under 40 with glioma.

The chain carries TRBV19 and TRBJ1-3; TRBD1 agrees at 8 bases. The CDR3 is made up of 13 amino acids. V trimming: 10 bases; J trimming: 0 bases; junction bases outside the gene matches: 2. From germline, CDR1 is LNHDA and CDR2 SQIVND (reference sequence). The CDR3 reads CATGQGSGNTIYF. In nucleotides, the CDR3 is TGTGCCACCGGACAGGGCTCTGGAAACACCATATATTTT.

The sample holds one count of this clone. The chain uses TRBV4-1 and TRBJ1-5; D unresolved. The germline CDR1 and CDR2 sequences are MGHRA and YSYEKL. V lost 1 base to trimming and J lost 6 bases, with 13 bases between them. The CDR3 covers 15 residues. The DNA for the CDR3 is TGCGCCAGCAGCCAAGGGACCCATCGGGTTCAGCCCCAGCATTTT. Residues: CASSQGTHRVQPQHF.

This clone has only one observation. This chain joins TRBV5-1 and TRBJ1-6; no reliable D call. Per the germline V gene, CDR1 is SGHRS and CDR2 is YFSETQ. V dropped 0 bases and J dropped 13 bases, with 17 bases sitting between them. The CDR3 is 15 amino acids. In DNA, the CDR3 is TGCGCCAGCAGCTTGGCGGCAGGCGCCTCGGAGCCCCTCCACTTT. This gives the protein CASSLAAGASEPLHF. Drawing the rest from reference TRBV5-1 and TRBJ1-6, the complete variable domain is KAGVTQTPRYLIKTRGQQVTLSCSPISGHRSVSWYQQTPGQGLQFLFEYFSETQRNKGNFPGRFSGRQFSNSRSEMNVSTLELGDSALYLCASSLAAGASEPLHFGNGTRLTVT.

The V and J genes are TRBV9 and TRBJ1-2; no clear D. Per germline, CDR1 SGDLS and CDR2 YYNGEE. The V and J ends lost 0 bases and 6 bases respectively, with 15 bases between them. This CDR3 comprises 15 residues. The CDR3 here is CASSVERPQGHGYTF. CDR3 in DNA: TGTGCCAGCAGCGTAGAAAGGCCTCAAGGCCATGGCTACACCTTC.

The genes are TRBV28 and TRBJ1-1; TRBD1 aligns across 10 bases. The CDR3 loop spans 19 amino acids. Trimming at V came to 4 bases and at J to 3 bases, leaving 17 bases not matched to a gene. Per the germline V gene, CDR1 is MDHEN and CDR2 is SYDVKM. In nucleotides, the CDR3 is TGTGCCAGCAGTTCAACCCACTCCGACAGGGGGCGCCGGGACACTGAAGCTTTCTTT. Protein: CASSSTHSDRGRRDTEAFF.

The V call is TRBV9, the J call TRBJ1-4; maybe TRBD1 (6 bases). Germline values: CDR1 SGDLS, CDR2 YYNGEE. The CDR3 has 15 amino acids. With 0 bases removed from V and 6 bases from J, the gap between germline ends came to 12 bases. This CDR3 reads CASSVEVAGDEKLFF. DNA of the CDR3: TGTGCCAGCAGCGTAGAGGTGGCAGGGGATGAAAAACTGTTTTTT.

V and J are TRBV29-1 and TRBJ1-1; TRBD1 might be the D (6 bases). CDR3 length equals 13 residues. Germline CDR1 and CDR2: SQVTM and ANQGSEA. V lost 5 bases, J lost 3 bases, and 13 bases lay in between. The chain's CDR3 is CSVRQDIYTEAFF. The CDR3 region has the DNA TGCAGCGTTCGACAGGACATATACACTGAAGCTTTCTTT.

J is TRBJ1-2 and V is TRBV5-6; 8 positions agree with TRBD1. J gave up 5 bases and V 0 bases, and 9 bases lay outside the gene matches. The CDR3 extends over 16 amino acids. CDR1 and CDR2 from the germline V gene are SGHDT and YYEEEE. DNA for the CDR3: TGTGCCAGCAGCTTGGCGGACAGGGCGAGGGTATATGGCTACACCTTC. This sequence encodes CASSLADRARVYGYTF.

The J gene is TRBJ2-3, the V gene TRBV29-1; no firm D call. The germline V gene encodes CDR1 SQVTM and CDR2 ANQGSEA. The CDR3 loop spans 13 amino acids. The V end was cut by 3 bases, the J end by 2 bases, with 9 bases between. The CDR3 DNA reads TGCAGCGTTGATCTGCTGTTCACAGATACGCAGTATTTT. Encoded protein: CSVDLLFTDTQYF.

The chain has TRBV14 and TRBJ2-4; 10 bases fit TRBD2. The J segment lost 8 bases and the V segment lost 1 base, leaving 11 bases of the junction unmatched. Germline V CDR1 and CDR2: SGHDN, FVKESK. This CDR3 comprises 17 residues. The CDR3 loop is CASSQGWKREGRDIQYF. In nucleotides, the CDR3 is TGTGCCAGCAGCCAAGGCTGGAAGCGGGAGGGCCGGGACATTCAGTACTTC. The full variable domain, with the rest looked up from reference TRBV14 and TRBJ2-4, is EAGVTQFPSHSVIEKGQTVTLRCDPISGHDNLYWYRRVMGKEIKFLLHFVKESKQDESGMPNNRFLAERTGGTYSTLKVQPAELEDSGVYFCASSQGWKREGRDIQYFGAGTRLSVL.

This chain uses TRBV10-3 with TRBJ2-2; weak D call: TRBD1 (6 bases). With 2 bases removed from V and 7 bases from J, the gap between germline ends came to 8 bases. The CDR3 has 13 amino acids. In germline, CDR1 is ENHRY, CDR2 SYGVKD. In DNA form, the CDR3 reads TGTGCCATCAGTGAGGCAGGGGTCGGGGAGCTGTTTTTT. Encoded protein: CAISEAGVGELFF.

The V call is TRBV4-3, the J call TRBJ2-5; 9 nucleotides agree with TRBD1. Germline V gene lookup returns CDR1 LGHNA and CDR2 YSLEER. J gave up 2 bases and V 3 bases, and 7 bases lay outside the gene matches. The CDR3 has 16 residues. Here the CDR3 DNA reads TGCGCCAGCAGCCATGGTTTGGACAGGGGTCAAGAGACCCAGTACTTC. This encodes CASSHGLDRGQETQYF.